The rows below give T cell receptor beta chains drawn from one sample of a study of T cell responses to AZD1222 COVID-19 vaccine. Profiled with immunoSEQ multiplex PCR; TCRdb holds only in-frame clones, not every one. The profile shows 100,000 to 120,000 clones, about 90% of them singletons. The source material was peripheral blood, sampled 28 days after the second AZD1222 dose. These TCRs come from an adult who received the AZD1222 COVID-19 vaccine. CDR3s include the opening cysteine and the closing phenylalanine or tryptophan. Fields, in order: D gene, J gene, V gene, clone size, CDR3 DNA, CDR3 protein. The D gene is left open where the match is weak. A clone size is listed for some rows: how often the clone was seen (once, few, many), or a class if it is expanded.

D gene: .
J gene: TRBJ1-3
V gene: TRBV7-9
clone size: .
CDR3 DNA: TGTGCCAGCAGCTTAGTTAGCAGTTTCTCTGGAAACACCATATATTTT
CDR3 protein: CASSLVSSFSGNTIYF

D gene: .
J gene: TRBJ2-1
V gene: TRBV7-2
clone size: .
CDR3 DNA: TGTGCCAGCAGCTTAGCGGGGGGGCCCCTTAGCTCCTACAATGAGCAGTTCTTC
CDR3 protein: CASSLAGGPLSSYNEQFF

D gene: .
J gene: TRBJ2-1
V gene: TRBV4-2
clone size: .
CDR3 DNA: TGTGCCAGCAGCCAAGTTGTTACAGGGGGACTAGGGGGATACAATGAGCAGTTCTTC
CDR3 protein: CASSQVVTGGLGGYNEQFF

D gene: TRBD2
J gene: TRBJ2-7
V gene: TRBV6-2/TRBV6-3
clone size: .
CDR3 DNA: TGTGCCAGCAGTTCCCCTAGCGGGAGGGCCTACGAGCAGTACTTC
CDR3 protein: CASSSPSGRAYEQYF

D gene: .
J gene: TRBJ2-2
V gene: TRBV21-1
clone size: .
CDR3 DNA: TGTGCCAGCAGCAATCATGGGGAAGCCGGGGAGCTGTTTTTT
CDR3 protein: CASSNHGEAGELFF

D gene: .
J gene: TRBJ2-2
V gene: TRBV7-2
clone size: .
CDR3 DNA: TGTGCCAGCAGCTCCTTTACCTCCGGGGAGCTGTTTTTT
CDR3 protein: CASSSFTSGELFF

D gene: .
J gene: TRBJ1-2
V gene: TRBV6-2/TRBV6-3
clone size: .
CDR3 DNA: TGTGCCAGCAGTTCCAGGACCCGCCGGGGCTACACCTTC
CDR3 protein: CASSSRTRRGYTF

D gene: .
J gene: TRBJ1-5
V gene: TRBV19
clone size: .
CDR3 DNA: TGTGCCAGTAGCCGCGACAGAGACAATCAGCCCCAGCATTTT
CDR3 protein: CASSRDRDNQPQHF

D gene: .
J gene: TRBJ2-3
V gene: TRBV2
clone size: .
CDR3 DNA: TGTGCCAGCAGTGAATTGAGCGGCACAGATACGCAGTATTTT
CDR3 protein: CASSELSGTDTQYF

D gene: TRBD1
J gene: TRBJ1-2
V gene: TRBV27
clone size: .
CDR3 DNA: TGTGCCAGCAGTTTACTGGGACAGGCTGGCTACACCTTC
CDR3 protein: CASSLLGQAGYTF

D gene: TRBD1
J gene: TRBJ2-3
V gene: TRBV18
clone size: .
CDR3 DNA: TGTGCCAGCTTACCCGGGACAGGGTCAGATACGCAGTATTTT
CDR3 protein: CASLPGTGSDTQYF

D gene: .
J gene: TRBJ1-1
V gene: TRBV5-1
clone size: .
CDR3 DNA: TGCGCCAGCAGACAGAGTGGTATGAACACTGAAGCTTTCTTT
CDR3 protein: CASRQSGMNTEAFF

D gene: .
J gene: TRBJ2-5
V gene: TRBV12-3/TRBV12-4
clone size: .
CDR3 DNA: TGTGCCAGCAGGAAGGAGACCCAGTACTTC
CDR3 protein: CASRKETQYF

D gene: .
J gene: TRBJ1-5
V gene: TRBV6-1
clone size: .
CDR3 DNA: TGTGCCAGCAGTGAAATGTCAGGGACCAATCAGCCCCAGCATTTT
CDR3 protein: CASSEMSGTNQPQHF

D gene: TRBD1
J gene: TRBJ2-7
V gene: TRBV2
clone size: once
CDR3 DNA: TGTGCCAGCAGTTGGGACAGGGCATACGAGCAGTACTTC
CDR3 protein: CASSWDRAYEQYF

D gene: TRBD1
J gene: TRBJ2-1
V gene: TRBV19
clone size: .
CDR3 DNA: TGTGCCAGTACCTCATCCCCGGCAGGGGGTTACTCGGGACCCTCAAACAATGAGCAGTTCTTC
CDR3 protein: CASTSSPAGGYSGPSNNEQFF

D gene: TRBD1
J gene: TRBJ1-4
V gene: TRBV15
clone size: .
CDR3 DNA: TGTGCCACCAGCAGAGGGGACAGCGAAAAACTGTTTTTT
CDR3 protein: CATSRGDSEKLFF

D gene: .
J gene: TRBJ1-1
V gene: TRBV4-1
clone size: few
CDR3 DNA: TGCGCCAGCAGCCAAGACGGGACAAGGGACACTGAAGCTTTCTTT
CDR3 protein: CASSQDGTRDTEAFF

D gene: .
J gene: TRBJ1-6
V gene: TRBV3-1/TRBV3-2
clone size: .
CDR3 DNA: TGTGCCAGCAGCCAAGATTCATTAGCCGGGTCTGGTTCACCCCTCCACTTT
CDR3 protein: CASSQDSLAGSGSPLHF

D gene: .
J gene: TRBJ2-6
V gene: TRBV7-3
clone size: .
CDR3 DNA: TGTGCCAGCTCAGCTCGAATGGTAGGCTCTGGGGCCAACGTCCTGACTTTC
CDR3 protein: CASSARMVGSGANVLTF

D gene: .
J gene: TRBJ2-7
V gene: TRBV5-1
clone size: .
CDR3 DNA: TGCGCCAGCAGCTTGGTCCAGGGTAATCTTAACGAGCAGTACTTC
CDR3 protein: CASSLVQGNLNEQYF

D gene: .
J gene: TRBJ2-7
V gene: TRBV11-2
clone size: .
CDR3 DNA: TGTGCCAGCAGCGAGGGGGGACCCTACGAGCAGTACTTC
CDR3 protein: CASSEGGPYEQYF

D gene: .
J gene: TRBJ2-7
V gene: TRBV7-2
clone size: .
CDR3 DNA: TGTGCCAGCAGCCCACCCAGTAGTTGGGAGCAGTACTTC
CDR3 protein: CASSPPSSWEQYF

D gene: .
J gene: TRBJ1-2
V gene: TRBV9
clone size: .
CDR3 DNA: TGTGCCAGCAGACCTAGTGGGGACAACTATGGCTACACCTTC
CDR3 protein: CASRPSGDNYGYTF

D gene: TRBD2
J gene: TRBJ2-1
V gene: TRBV5-1
clone size: .
CDR3 DNA: TGCGCCAGCAGAGGATCACTAGCGGGAAGTGGGAACAATGAGCAGTTCTTC
CDR3 protein: CASRGSLAGSGNNEQFF

D gene: .
J gene: TRBJ2-2
V gene: TRBV28
clone size: .
CDR3 DNA: TGTGCCACCAACGCCCGCAAACGGGGCACCGGGGAGCTGTTTTTT
CDR3 protein: CATNARKRGTGELFF

D gene: TRBD1
J gene: TRBJ1-6
V gene: TRBV7-9
clone size: .
CDR3 DNA: TGTGCCAGCAGCTCGCCCAGGACAGGGCCTTTGTATAATTCACCCCTCCACTTT
CDR3 protein: CASSSPRTGPLYNSPLHF

D gene: .
J gene: TRBJ2-7
V gene: TRBV6-1
clone size: once
CDR3 DNA: TGTGCCAGCAGCCTACCGGAGGACTACGAGCAGTACTTC
CDR3 protein: CASSLPEDYEQYF

D gene: .
J gene: TRBJ2-5
V gene: TRBV5-6
clone size: .
CDR3 DNA: TGTGCCAGCAGCTTCACAGGGTACCAAGAGACCCAGTACTTC
CDR3 protein: CASSFTGYQETQYF

D gene: .
J gene: TRBJ1-1
V gene: TRBV4-2
clone size: .
CDR3 DNA: TGTGCCAGCAGCCAAGGAGGGGTTGGTGGGGTTGGCACTGAAGCTTTCTTT
CDR3 protein: CASSQGGVGGVGTEAFF

D gene: .
J gene: TRBJ1-5
V gene: TRBV6-5
clone size: .
CDR3 DNA: TGTGCCAGCCTAGGGCAGAGGAAGAAGCCCCAGCATTTT
CDR3 protein: CASLGQRKKPQHF

D gene: .
J gene: TRBJ2-7
V gene: TRBV5-1
clone size: .
CDR3 DNA: TGCGCCAGCAGTTGGGACTTCTTTGAAGAGCAGTACTTC
CDR3 protein: CASSWDFFEEQYF

D gene: TRBD1
J gene: TRBJ1-6
V gene: TRBV27
clone size: .
CDR3 DNA: TGTGCCAGCGCAAGAAAAGGGACAGACTATAATTCACCCCTCCACTTT
CDR3 protein: CASARKGTDYNSPLHF

D gene: TRBD2
J gene: TRBJ2-3
V gene: TRBV5-1
clone size: .
CDR3 DNA: TGCGCCAGCAGCCACCGGACTAGAACCAGGGGCACAGATACGCAGTATTTT
CDR3 protein: CASSHRTRTRGTDTQYF

D gene: .
J gene: TRBJ1-5
V gene: TRBV4-1
clone size: .
CDR3 DNA: TGCGCCAGCAGCCAAGTGAAGAATAGCAATCAGCCCCAGCATTTT
CDR3 protein: CASSQVKNSNQPQHF

D gene: .
J gene: TRBJ1-6
V gene: TRBV7-8
clone size: .
CDR3 DNA: TGTGCCAGCAGCCCCGAAGGGGCAGGTTCACCCCTCCACTTT
CDR3 protein: CASSPEGAGSPLHF

D gene: .
J gene: TRBJ2-2
V gene: TRBV7-6
clone size: .
CDR3 DNA: TGTGCCAGCAGCCAGGACAGAAGTAACACCGGGGAGCTGTTTTTT
CDR3 protein: CASSQDRSNTGELFF

D gene: .
J gene: TRBJ1-1
V gene: TRBV7-2
clone size: few
CDR3 DNA: TGTGCCAGCAGCTTGACCGCTGCTTCGACGAACACTGAAGCTTTCTTT
CDR3 protein: CASSLTAASTNTEAFF

D gene: TRBD2
J gene: TRBJ2-7
V gene: TRBV5-1
clone size: .
CDR3 DNA: TGCGCCAGCAGCTCCCGGGGTAGCGGGGGGGGTTATTACTACGAGCAGTACTTC
CDR3 protein: CASSSRGSGGGYYYEQYF